What follows is one T cell receptor beta chain and its context. Antigen specificity is unknown. The data stem from a study of cytomegalovirus exposure and HLA in healthy donors. The study, taken as a whole, reports: Later analysis identified several of the most significant clusters that appeared linked to common viral pathogens.

In the PCR, 60 Vbeta and 13 Jbeta primers were used. Libraries were prepared by immunoSEQ multiplex PCR; TCRdb keeps only in-frame clonotypes and omits some of them. Seen here are about 190,000 clones, 80% to 85% observed once, and the top ten hold approximately 0.26%. This CDR3 spans 12 amino acids. In germline, CDR1 is GTSNPN, CDR2 SVGIG (reference sequence). V gave up 2 bases and J gave up 7 bases, with 12 bases separating them. This receptor was taken from a boy aged 5-17 years in good health and CMV-seronegative. The material sequenced was PBMCs. This rearrangement joins TRBV30 to TRBJ2-7; D possibly corresponds to TRBD1 (6 bases). CDR3 sequence (DNA): TGTGCCTGGAGTATTATACAGGGTGAGCAGTACTTC. This translates into CAWSIIQGEQYF.